Reported below is one TCR beta chain. Its antigen is still unknown. Each CDR3 protein gets one entry after TCRdb re-called the 5' RACE reads with MiXCR. Of 400,000 or so distinct CDR3 sequences listed, around 19% are singletons. The CDR3 length is 19 residues. V was clipped by 1 base and J by 2 bases; unmatched bases: 6. CDR1 LGHNA and CDR2 YNFKEQ come from the germline V gene. This sample was included in a study of T-cell memory formation after mild COVID-19. Regarding the study as a whole: Unconfirmed was the SARS-CoV-2 specificity of second-wave clones that peaked on day 37. Pre-infection memory already had some responding clones, implying cross-reactive memory joined.

Sequenced input: PBMCs or a T cell subset sorted from them (not recorded which). The origin of this receptor is an adult woman who had mild COVID-19 (a few samples of this study predate the infection). Cell type and time point are not known. The chain joins TRBV4-2 to TRBJ2-6; 12 bases map to TRBD1. CDR3 residues: CASSQGVGDRGPGANVLTF. As DNA, the CDR3 is TGTGCCAGCAGCCAAGGCGTCGGGGACAGGGGGCCTGGGGCCAACGTCCTGACTTTC.